Only a few counts were recorded for the clone carrying this TCR beta chain. Antigen specificity is unknown. Graves' hyperthyroidism was deemed stable absent ophthalmopathy progression within 18 months. Exclusion of patients followed from uncontrolled infection, other autoimmune disease, pregnancy or lactation. These data originate in a study of T cells in Graves' hyperthyroidism and ophthalmopathy. Findings and limits, study-wide: Among thyroid clonotypes expanded above 0.001, most also appeared in blood. A model using 13 V-J features told ophthalmopathy apart from stable hyperthyroidism.

Trimming removed 7 bases from V and 2 bases from J, with 13 bases in between. Germline loops: CDR1 DFQATT, CDR2 SNEGSKA (reference sequence). The CDR3 extends over 13 amino acids. It was RNA transcripts that yielded the amplified TCR beta CDR3 regions. Primed by the HTBI set, a first-round RT-PCR was run on the TCR CDR3. Each CDR3 protein gets one entry after TCRdb re-called the multiplex PCR reads with MiXCR. Of about 210,000 distinct CDR3 sequences in the sample, over 15% are singletons; the top ten hold under 65%. The receptor's source is a man aged 45 to 65 with Graves' hyperthyroidism. Sequencing was done on a sample of blood. The gene calls are TRBV20-1 and TRBJ2-3; perhaps D is TRBD1 or TRBD2 (5 bases each). The CDR3 sequence is CSGVGGTTDTQYF. The CDR3 DNA sequence: TGCAGTGGTGTGGGTGGGACCACAGATACGCAGTATTTT.